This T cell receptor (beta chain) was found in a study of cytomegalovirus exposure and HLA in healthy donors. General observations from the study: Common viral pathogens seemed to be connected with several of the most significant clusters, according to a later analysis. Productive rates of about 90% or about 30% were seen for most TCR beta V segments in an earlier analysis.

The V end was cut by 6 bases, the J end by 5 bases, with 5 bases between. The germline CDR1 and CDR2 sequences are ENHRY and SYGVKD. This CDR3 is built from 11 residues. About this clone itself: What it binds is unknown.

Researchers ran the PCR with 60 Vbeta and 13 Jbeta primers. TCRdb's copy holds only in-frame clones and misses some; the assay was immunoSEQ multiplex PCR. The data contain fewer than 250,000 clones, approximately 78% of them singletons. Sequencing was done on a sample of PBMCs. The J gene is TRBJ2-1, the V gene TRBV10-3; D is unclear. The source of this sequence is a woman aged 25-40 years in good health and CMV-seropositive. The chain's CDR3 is CAIRQNNEQFF. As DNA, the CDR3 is TGTGCCATCAGGCAGAACAATGAGCAGTTCTTC.